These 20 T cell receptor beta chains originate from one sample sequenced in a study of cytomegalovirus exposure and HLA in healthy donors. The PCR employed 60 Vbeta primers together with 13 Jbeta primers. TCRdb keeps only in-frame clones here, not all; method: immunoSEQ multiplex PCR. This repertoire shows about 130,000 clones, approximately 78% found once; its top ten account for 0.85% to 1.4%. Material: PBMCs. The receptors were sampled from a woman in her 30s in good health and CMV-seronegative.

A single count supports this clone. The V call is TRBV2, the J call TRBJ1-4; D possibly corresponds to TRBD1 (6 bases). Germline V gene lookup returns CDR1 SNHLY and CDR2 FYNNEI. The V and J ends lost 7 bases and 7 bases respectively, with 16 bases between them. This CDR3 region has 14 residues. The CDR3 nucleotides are TGTGCCAGCAATTCACGGGGAGGGGGTGAAAAACTGTTTTTT. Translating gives CASNSRGGGEKLFF.

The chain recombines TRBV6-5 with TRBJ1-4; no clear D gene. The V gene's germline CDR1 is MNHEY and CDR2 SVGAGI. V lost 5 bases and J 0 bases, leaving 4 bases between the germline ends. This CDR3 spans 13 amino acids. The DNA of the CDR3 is TGTGCCAGCAGTGCGACAACTAATGAAAAACTGTTTTTT. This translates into CASSATTNEKLFF.

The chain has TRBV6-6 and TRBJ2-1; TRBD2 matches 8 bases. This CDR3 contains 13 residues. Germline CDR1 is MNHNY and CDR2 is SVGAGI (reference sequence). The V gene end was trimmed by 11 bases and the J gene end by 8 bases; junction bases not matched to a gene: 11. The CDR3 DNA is TGTGCCGGCCGGGCGGGAGGCAGGGATGAGCAGTTCTTC. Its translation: CAGRAGGRDEQFF.

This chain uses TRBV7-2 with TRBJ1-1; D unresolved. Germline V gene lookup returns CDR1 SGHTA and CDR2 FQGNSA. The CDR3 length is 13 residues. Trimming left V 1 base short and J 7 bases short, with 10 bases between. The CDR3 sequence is CASSLVWEDEAFF. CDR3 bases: TGTGCCAGCAGCTTAGTTTGGGAGGATGAAGCTTTCTTT.

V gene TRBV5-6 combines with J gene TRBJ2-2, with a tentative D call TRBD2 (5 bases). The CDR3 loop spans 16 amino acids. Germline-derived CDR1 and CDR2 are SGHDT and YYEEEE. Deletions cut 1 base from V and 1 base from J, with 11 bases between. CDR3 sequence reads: CASSLLPGKNTGELFF. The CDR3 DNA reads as TGTGCCAGCAGCTTGTTACCGGGGAAGAACACCGGGGAGCTGTTTTTT. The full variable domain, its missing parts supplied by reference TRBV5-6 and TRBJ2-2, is DAGVTQSPTHLIKTRGQQVTLRCSPKSGHDTVSWYQQALGQGPQFIFQYYEEEERQRGNFPDRFSGHQFPNYSSELNVNALLLGDSALYLCASSLLPGKNTGELFFGEGSRLTVL.

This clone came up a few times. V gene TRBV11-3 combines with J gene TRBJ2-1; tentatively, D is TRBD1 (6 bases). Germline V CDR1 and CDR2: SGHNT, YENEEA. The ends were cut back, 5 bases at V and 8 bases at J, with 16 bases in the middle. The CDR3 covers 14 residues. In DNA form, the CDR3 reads TGTGCCAGCAGCAGCGCACAGGGTCCTTATGAGCAGTTCTTC. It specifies CASSSAQGPYEQFF.

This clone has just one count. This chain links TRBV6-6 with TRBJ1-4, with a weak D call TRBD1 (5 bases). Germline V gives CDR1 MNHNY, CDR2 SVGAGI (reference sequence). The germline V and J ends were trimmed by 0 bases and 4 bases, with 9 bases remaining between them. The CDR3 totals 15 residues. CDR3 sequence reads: CASSYSDSNNEKLFF. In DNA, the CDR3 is TGTGCCAGCAGTTACTCCGACAGCAATAATGAAAAACTGTTTTTT.

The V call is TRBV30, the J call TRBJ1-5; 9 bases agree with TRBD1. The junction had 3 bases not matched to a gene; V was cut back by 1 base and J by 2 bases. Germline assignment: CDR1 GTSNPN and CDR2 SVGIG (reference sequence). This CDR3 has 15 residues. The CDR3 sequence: CAWSGGQGGNQPQHF. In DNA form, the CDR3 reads TGTGCCTGGAGTGGGGGACAGGGAGGCAATCAGCCCCAGCATTTT.

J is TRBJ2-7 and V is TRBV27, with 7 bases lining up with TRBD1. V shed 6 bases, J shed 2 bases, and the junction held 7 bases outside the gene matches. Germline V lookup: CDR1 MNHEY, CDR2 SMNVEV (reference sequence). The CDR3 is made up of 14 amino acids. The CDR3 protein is CASRLQGSPYEQYF. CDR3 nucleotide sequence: TGTGCCAGCAGACTACAGGGGAGCCCCTACGAGCAGTACTTC.

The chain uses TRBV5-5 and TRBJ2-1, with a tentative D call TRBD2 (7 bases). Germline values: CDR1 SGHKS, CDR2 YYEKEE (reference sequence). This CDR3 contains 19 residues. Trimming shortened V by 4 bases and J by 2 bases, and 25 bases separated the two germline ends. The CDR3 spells CASSPQGSGRGFTYNEQFF. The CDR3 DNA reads TGTGCCAGCAGCCCCCAGGGGTCTGGGCGGGGGTTCACCTACAATGAGCAGTTCTTC.

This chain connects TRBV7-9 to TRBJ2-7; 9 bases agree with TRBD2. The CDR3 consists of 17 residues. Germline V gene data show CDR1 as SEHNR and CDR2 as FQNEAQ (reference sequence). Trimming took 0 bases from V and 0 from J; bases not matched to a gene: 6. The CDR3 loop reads CASSLASGGTYSYEQYF. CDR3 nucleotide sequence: TGTGCCAGCAGCTTAGCAAGCGGGGGGACCTACTCCTACGAGCAGTACTTC.

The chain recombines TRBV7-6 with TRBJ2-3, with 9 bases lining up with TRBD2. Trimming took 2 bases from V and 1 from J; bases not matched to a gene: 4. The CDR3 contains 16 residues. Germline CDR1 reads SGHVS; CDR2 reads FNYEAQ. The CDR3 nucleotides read TGTGCCAGCAGCTTAATGCGGGGGGGTGGCACAGATACGCAGTATTTT. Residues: CASSLMRGGGTDTQYF.

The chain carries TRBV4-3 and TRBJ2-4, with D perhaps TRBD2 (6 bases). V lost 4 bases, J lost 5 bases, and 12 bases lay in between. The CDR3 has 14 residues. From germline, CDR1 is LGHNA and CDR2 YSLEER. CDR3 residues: CASSPSGGENIQYF. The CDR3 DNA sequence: TGCGCCAGCAGCCCGTCTGGAGGGGAAAACATTCAGTACTTC.

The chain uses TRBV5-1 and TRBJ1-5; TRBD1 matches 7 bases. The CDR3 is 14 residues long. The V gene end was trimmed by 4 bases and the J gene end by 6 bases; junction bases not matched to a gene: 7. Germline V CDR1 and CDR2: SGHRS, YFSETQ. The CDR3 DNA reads TGCGCCAGCAGCCCCGGACAGGTTGGTCAGCCCCAGCATTTT. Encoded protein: CASSPGQVGQPQHF.

As DNA, the CDR3 is TGTGCCAGCAGGCCGGGGGGGACAGGGAACTATGGCTACACCTTC. Translated: CASRPGGTGNYGYTF. The chain couples TRBV6-5 to TRBJ1-2, with TRBD1 matching over 9 bases. Germline V lookup: CDR1 MNHEY, CDR2 SVGAGI. V lost 6 bases to trimming and J lost 2 bases; unmatched junction nucleotides: 7. This CDR3 region has 15 residues.

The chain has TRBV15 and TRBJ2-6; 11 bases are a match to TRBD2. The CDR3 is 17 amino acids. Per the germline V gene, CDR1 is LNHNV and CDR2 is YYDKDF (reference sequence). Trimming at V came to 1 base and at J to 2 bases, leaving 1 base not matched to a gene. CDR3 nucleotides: TGTGCCACCAGCAGAGGACTAGCGGGAACTGGGGCCAACGTCCTGACTTTC. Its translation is CATSRGLAGTGANVLTF.

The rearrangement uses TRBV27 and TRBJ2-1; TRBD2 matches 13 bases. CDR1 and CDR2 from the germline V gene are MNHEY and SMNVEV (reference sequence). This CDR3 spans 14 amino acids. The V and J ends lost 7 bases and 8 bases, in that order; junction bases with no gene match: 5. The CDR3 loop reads CASTRTSGSYEQFF. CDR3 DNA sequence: TGTGCCAGCACCCGGACTAGCGGGAGTTATGAGCAGTTCTTC.

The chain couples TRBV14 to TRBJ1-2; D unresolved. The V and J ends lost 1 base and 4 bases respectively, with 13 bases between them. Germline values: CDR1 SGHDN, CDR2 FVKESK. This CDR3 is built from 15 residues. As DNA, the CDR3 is TGTGCCAGCAGCCAAGGTGTCCAACCGGGCTATGGCTACACCTTC. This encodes CASSQGVQPGYGYTF.

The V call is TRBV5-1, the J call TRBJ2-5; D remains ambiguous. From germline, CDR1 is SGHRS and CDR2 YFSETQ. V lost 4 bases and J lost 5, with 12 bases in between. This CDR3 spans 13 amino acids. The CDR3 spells CASSDRGWETQYF. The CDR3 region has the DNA TGCGCCAGCAGCGACCGAGGATGGGAGACCCAGTACTTC. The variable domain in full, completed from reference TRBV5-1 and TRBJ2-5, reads KAGVTQTPRYLIKTRGQQVTLSCSPISGHRSVSWYQQTPGQGLQFLFEYFSETQRNKGNFPGRFSGRQFSNSRSEMNVSTLELGDSALYLCASSDRGWETQYFGPGTRLLVL.

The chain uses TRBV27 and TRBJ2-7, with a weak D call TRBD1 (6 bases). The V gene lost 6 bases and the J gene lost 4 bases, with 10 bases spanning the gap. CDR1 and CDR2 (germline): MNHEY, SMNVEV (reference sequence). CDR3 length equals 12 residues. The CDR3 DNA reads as TGTGCCAGCAGCCGCGACAGGTACGAGCAGTACTTC. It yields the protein CASSRDRYEQYF.